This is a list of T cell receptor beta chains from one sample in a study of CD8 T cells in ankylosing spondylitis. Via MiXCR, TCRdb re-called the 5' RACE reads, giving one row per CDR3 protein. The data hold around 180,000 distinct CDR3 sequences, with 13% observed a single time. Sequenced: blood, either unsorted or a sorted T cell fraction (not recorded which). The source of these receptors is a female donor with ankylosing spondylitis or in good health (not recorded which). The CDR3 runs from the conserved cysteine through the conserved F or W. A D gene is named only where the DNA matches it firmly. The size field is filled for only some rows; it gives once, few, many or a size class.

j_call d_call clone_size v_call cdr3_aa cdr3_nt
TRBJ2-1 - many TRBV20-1 CSALRSEQFF TGCAGTGCCCTTAGGAGTGAGCAGTTCTTC
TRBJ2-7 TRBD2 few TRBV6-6 CATEVGGTYEQYF TGTGCCACTGAAGTGGGAGGGACCTACGAGCAGTACTTC
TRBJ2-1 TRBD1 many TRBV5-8 CASSLGQGLDEQFF TGTGCCAGCAGCTTGGGACAGGGCCTCGATGAGCAGTTCTTC
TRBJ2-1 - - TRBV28 CASSLRGALTYNEQFF TGTGCCAGCAGTTTACGTGGGGCCCTGACCTACAATGAGCAGTTCTTC
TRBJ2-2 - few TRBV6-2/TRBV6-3 CASSVLSGNTGELFF TGTGCCAGCAGTGTACTTAGCGGGAACACCGGGGAGCTGTTTTTT
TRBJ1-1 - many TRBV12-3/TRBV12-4 CASSTTGFTEAFF TGTGCCAGCAGTACTACAGGGTTCACTGAAGCTTTCTTT
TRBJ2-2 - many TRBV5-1 CASSFAQQNTGELFF TGCGCCAGCAGCTTTGCACAGCAGAACACCGGGGAGCTGTTTTTT
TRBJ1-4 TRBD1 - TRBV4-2 CASSQVGQGDEKLFF TGTGCCAGCAGCCAAGTTGGACAGGGGGATGAAAAACTGTTTTTT
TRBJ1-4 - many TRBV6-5 CASSSPGTGEKLFF TGTGCCAGCAGTTCCCCGGGGACGGGTGAAAAACTGTTTTTT
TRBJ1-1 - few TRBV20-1 CSAKDLTGTSEAFF TGCAGTGCTAAGGATCTAACAGGGACAAGTGAAGCTTTCTTT
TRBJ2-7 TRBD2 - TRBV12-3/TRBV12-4 CASSLAGGKDEQYF TGTGCCAGCAGTTTGGCGGGGGGTAAGGACGAGCAGTACTTC
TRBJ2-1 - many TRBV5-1 CASSLATTMLTGSVDEQFF TGCGCCAGCAGCTTGGCGACGACTATGCTTACGGGTAGCGTCGATGAGCAGTTCTTC
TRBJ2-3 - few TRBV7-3 CASSRQATSTDTQYF TGTGCCAGCAGCCGACAGGCCACTAGCACAGATACGCAGTATTTT
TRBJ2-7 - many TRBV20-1 CSAKKTGDSYEQYF TGCAGTGCTAAAAAGACAGGCGACTCCTACGAGCAGTACTTC
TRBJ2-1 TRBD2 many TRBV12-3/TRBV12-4 CASSQRGRDEQFF TGTGCCAGCAGTCAGCGGGGGAGAGATGAGCAGTTCTTC
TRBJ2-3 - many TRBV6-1 CASSKTGVETDTQYF TGTGCCAGCAGTAAGACGGGCGTGGAAACAGATACGCAGTATTTT
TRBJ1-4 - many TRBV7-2 CASSLFDGSNEKLFF TGTGCCAGCAGCTTATTCGACGGTTCGAATGAAAAACTGTTTTTT
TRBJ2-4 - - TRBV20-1 CSARPGSQAKNIQYF TGCAGTGCTAGACCAGGATCGCAAGCCAAAAACATTCAGTACTTC
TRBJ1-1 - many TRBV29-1 CSVEVGGVGTEAFF TGCAGCGTTGAGGTAGGAGGGGTAGGCACTGAAGCTTTCTTT
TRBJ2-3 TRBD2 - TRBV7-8 CASSLGPGRGPDTQYF TGTGCCAGCAGCTTAGGTCCCGGGAGGGGTCCAGATACGCAGTATTTT
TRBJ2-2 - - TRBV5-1 CASSLSRGRTGELFF TGCGCCAGCAGCTTGTCCAGGGGTCGAACCGGGGAGCTGTTTTTT
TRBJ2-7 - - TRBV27 CASQGLDYEQYF TGTGCCAGCCAGGGCCTCGACTACGAGCAGTACTTC